The clone carrying this T cell receptor (beta chain) was detected a few times. CDR1 and CDR2 (germline): SEHNR, FQNEAQ (reference sequence). The V end was cut by 9 bases, the J end by 3 bases, with 15 bases between. The CDR3 runs to 14 residues. Profiling relied on immunoSEQ multiplex PCR, and the TCRdb table lists in-frame clones only, not all of them. The top ten clones hold roughly 3.5% of a sample with more than 110,000 clones, approximately 79% of them seen once. These data come from a study of blood T cell repertoires in COVID-19. Study-wide background: Researchers got acute and convalescent COVID-19 samples from the United States, Italy and Spain.

Sample: peripheral blood. V gene TRBV7-9 combines with J gene TRBJ1-5; D unresolved. The TCR originated in a man in his sixties with acute or convalescent COVID-19. CDR3 amino acids: CASSDREPNQPQHF. CDR3 coding DNA: TGTGCCAGTTCAGATCGGGAACCCAATCAGCCCCAGCATTTT.